These 4 T cell receptor beta chains came from one sample sequenced in a study of cytomegalovirus exposure and HLA in healthy donors (TCRdb year 2017). Library prep was done by the immunoSEQ multiplex PCR assay. For the multiplex PCR, a mixture combining 60 forward primers for TCR Vbeta segments and 13 reverse primers for TCR Jbeta segments was used. Entries here come from immuneACCESS through TCRdb and include only in-frame sequences with V and J called. Some clones fail to appear in such tables; in the studies checked, an unresolved V gene covers under half of the shortfall, and the cause of the remainder is unknown. In all, the sample holds about 140,000 clones, and less than 80% of those were seen once. Together, the top ten hold around 4.2% of the sample. The sample consisted of PBMCs. All receptors come from a man over 45 in good health and CMV-seropositive.

The V and J genes are TRBV4-2 and TRBJ2-1, with D perhaps TRBD2 (6 bases). Trimming pared 1 base from V and 8 bases from J, leaving 18 bases between. CDR3 length: 16 amino acids. Per germline, CDR1 LGHNA and CDR2 YNFKEQ. For the CDR3, the DNA is TGTGCCAGCAGCCAAGGAGGCGGGCTAGCGAGTGATGAGCAGTTCTTC. Residues: CASSQGGGLASDEQFF.

This chain connects TRBV6-5 to TRBJ2-7; perhaps TRBD2 as D (6 bases). This CDR3 contains 15 residues. CDR1 and CDR2 from the germline V gene are MNHEY and SVGAGI. The CDR3 DNA sequence: TGTGCAAACCAAAGCCCGGGACTCAGCTTCTACGAGCAGTACTTC. Translating it yields CANQSPGLSFYEQYF.

The rearrangement links TRBV5-1 to TRBJ1-2; D not resolved. The V gene's germline CDR1 is SGHRS and CDR2 YFSETQ. Trimming took off 3 bases at V and 4 bases at J, with 10 bases between the two ends. The CDR3 is 13 amino acids. In DNA form, the CDR3 reads TGCGCCAGCAGCTATATAGTCGGCTATGGCTACACCTTC. Its translation is CASSYIVGYGYTF.

This chain uses TRBV21-1 with TRBJ1-1. TRBV21-1 constitutes a pseudogene. The CDR3 is 12 residues long. The CDR3 sequence is CASRLRRWGAFF. DNA for the CDR3: TGTGCCAGCAGGCTAAGGAGGTGGGGAGCTTTCTTT.